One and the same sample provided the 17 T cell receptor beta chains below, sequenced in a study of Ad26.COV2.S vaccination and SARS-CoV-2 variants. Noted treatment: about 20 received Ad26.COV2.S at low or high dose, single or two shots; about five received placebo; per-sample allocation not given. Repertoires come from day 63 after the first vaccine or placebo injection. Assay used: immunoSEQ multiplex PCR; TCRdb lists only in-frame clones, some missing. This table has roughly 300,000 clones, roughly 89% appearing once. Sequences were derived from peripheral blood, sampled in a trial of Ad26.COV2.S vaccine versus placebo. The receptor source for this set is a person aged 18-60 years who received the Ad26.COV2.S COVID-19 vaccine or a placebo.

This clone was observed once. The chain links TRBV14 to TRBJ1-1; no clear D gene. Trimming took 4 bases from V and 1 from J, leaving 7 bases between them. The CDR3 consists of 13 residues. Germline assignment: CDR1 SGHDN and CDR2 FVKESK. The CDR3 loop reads CASSRSENTEAFF. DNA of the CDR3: TGTGCCAGCAGCCGCTCTGAGAACACTGAAGCTTTCTTT.

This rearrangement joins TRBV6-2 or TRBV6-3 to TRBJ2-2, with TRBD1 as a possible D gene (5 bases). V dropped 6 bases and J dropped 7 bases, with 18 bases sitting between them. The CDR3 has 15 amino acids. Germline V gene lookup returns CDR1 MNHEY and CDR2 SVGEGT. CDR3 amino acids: CASSLTTGVGGELFF. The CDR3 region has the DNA TGTGCCAGCAGCCTAACTACAGGCGTGGGCGGGGAGCTGTTTTTT.

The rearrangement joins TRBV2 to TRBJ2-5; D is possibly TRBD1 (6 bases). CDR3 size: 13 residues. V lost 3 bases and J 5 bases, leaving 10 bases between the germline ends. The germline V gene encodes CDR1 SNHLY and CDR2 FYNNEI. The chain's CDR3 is CASSDAGEETQYF. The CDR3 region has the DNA TGTGCCAGCAGTGATGCAGGGGAGGAGACCCAGTACTTC.

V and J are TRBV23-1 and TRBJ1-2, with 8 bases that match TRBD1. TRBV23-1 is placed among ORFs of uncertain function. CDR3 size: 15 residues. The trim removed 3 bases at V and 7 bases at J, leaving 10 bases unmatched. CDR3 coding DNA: TGCGCCAGCAGTCAGTCCGACAGGGGAATCTGTGGCTACACCTTC. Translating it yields CASSQSDRGICGYTF.

In nucleotides, the CDR3 is TGTGCCAGCAGTTACGTCCAGGGGGGGACCGGGGAGCTGTTTTTT. Translated: CASSYVQGGTGELFF. The chain uses TRBV6-5 and TRBJ2-2; D may correspond to TRBD1 or TRBD2 (7 bases each). V lost 2 bases to trimming and J lost 5 bases, with 12 bases between them. In germline, CDR1 is MNHEY, CDR2 SVGAGI. The CDR3 length is 15 residues.

The CDR3 protein is CASSLSPTGANSPLHF. The CDR3 DNA reads as TGTGCCAGCAGCTTATCCCCTACAGGGGCTAATTCACCCCTCCACTTT. The rearrangement uses TRBV7-8 and TRBJ1-6; TRBD1 matches at 7 bases. Germline V CDR1 and CDR2: SGHVS, FQNEAQ. J was trimmed by 6 bases and V by 2 bases; bases with no gene match: 7. This CDR3 contains 16 residues.

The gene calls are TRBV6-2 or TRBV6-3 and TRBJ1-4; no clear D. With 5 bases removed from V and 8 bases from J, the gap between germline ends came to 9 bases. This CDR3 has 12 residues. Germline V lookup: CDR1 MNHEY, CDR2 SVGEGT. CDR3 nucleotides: TGTGCCAGCAGTGTGGGTAGAGAAAAACTGTTTTTT. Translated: CASSVGREKLFF.

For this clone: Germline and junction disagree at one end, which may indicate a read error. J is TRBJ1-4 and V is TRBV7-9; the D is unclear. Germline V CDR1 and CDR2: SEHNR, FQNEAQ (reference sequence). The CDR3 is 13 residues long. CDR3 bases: TGTGCCAACAGCTTAGCGAATGGGGAAAAACTGTTTTTT. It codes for CANSLANGEKLFF.

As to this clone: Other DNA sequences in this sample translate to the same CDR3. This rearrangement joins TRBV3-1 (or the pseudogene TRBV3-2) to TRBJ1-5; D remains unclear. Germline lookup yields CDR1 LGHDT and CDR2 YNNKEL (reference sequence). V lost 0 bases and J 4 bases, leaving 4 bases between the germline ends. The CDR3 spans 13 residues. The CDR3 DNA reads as TGTGCCAGCAGCCAAGACAGTAATCAGCCCCAGCATTTT. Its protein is CASSQDSNQPQHF.

CDR3 nucleotides: TGCGCCAGCAGTGGTGGTCTGGGATCTGGCTACACCTTC. Translation gives CASSGGLGSGYTF. The J gene is TRBJ1-2, the V gene TRBV10-2; no reliable D call. Trimming took off 4 bases at V and 7 bases at J, with 13 bases between the two ends. This CDR3 has 13 amino acids. Germline V CDR1 and CDR2: WSHSY, SAAADI.

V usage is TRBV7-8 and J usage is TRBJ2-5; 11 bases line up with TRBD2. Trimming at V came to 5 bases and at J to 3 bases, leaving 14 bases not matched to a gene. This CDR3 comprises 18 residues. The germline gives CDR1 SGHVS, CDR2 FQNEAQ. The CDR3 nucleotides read TGTGCCAGCAGCACGGGACTAGCGGAAACATATTTTGAAGAGACCCAGTACTTC. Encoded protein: CASSTGLAETYFEETQYF.

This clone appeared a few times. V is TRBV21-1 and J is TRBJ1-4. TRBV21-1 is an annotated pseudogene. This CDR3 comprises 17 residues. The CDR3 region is CASSKGESRRENEKLFF. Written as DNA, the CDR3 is TGTGCCAGCAGCAAAGGGGAATCTCGACGGGAGAATGAAAAACTGTTTTTT.

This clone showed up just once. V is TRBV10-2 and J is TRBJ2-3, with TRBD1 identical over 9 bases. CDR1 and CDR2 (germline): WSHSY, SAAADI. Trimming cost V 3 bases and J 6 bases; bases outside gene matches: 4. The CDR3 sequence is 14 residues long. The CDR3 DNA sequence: TGCGCCAGCAGTGACATGACAGGGGGGGATACGCAGTATTTT. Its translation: CASSDMTGGDTQYF.

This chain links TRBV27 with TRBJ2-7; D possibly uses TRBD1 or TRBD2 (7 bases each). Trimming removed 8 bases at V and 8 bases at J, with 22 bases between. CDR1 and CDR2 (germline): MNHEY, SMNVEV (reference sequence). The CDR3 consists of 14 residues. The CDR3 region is CASQGGTSSHQQYF. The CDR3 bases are TGTGCCAGCCAGGGGGGGACTTCCTCCCACCAGCAGTACTTC.

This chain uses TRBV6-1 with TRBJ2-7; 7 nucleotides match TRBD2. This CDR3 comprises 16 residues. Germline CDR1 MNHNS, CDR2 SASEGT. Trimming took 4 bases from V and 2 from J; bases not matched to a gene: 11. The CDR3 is CASSATRELNTYEQYF. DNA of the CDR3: TGTGCCAGCAGTGCCACGCGGGAGCTCAACACCTACGAGCAGTACTTC.

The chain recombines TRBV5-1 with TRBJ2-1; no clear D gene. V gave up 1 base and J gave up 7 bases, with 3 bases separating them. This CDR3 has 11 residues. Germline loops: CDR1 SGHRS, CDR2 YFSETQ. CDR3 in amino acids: CASSLKNEQFF. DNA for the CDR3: TGCGCCAGCAGCTTGAAGAATGAGCAGTTCTTC. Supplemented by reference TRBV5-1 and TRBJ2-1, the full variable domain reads KAGVTQTPRYLIKTRGQQVTLSCSPISGHRSVSWYQQTPGQGLQFLFEYFSETQRNKGNFPGRFSGRQFSNSRSEMNVSTLELGDSALYLCASSLKNEQFFGPGTRLTVL.

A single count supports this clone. The DNA of the CDR3 is TGTGCCAGCTCACGGGGACAGGACTACAATGAGCAGTTCTTC. This sequence encodes CASSRGQDYNEQFF. The V and J genes are TRBV18 and TRBJ2-1; 8 nucleotides align to TRBD1. The CDR3 has 14 amino acids. CDR1 KGHSH and CDR2 LQKENI come from the germline V gene. V shed 4 bases and J 3 bases; nucleotides not matched to a gene: 2. The full variable domain, with the rest looked up from reference TRBV18 and TRBJ2-1, is NAGVMQNPRHLVRRRGQEARLRCSPMKGHSHVYWYRQLPEEGLKFMVYLQKENIIDESGMPKERFSAEFPKEGPSILRIQQVVRGDSAAYFCASSRGQDYNEQFFGPGTRLTVL.